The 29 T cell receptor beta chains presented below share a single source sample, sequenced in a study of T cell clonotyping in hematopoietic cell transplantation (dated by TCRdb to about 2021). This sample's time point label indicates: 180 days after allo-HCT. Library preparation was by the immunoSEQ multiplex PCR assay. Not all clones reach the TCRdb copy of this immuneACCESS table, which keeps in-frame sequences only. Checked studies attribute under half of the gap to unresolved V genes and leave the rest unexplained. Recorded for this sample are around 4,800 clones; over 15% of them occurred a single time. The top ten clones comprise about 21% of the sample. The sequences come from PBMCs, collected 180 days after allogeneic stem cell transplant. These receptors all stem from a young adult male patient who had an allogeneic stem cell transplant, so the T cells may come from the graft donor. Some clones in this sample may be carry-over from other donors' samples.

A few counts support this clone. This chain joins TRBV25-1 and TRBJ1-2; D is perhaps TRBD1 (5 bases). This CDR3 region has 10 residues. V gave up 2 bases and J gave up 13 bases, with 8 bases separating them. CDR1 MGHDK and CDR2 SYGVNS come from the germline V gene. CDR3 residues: CASSEGGVTF. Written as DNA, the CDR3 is TGTGCCAGCAGTGAAGGGGGGGTCACCTTC.

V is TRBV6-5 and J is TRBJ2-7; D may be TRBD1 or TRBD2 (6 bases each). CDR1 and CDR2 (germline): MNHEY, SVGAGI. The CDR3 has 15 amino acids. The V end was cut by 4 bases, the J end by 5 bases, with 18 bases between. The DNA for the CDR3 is TGTGCCAGCAGTTTGCTGGGGGGCGGTGACCACGAGCAGTACTTC. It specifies CASSLLGGGDHEQYF.

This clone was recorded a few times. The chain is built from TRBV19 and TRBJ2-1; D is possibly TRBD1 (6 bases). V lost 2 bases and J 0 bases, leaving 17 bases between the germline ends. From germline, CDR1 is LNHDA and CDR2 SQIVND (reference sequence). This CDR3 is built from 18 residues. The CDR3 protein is CASSIKGQFISSYNEQFF. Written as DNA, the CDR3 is TGTGCCAGTAGTATAAAAGGACAGTTCATTAGCTCCTACAATGAGCAGTTCTTC.

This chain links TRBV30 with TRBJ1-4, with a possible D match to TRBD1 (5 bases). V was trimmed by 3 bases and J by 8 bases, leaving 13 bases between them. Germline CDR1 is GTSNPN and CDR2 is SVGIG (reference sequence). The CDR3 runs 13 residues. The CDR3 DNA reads TGTGCCTGGAGAAGGACATCGGGCGAAAAACTGTTTTTT. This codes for CAWRRTSGEKLFF.

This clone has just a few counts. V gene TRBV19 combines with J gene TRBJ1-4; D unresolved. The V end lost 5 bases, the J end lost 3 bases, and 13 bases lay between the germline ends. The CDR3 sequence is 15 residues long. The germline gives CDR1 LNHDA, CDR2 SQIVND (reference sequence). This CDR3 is CASSPRDSANEKLFF. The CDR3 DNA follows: TGTGCCAGTAGTCCAAGGGATAGTGCTAATGAAAAACTGTTTTTT.

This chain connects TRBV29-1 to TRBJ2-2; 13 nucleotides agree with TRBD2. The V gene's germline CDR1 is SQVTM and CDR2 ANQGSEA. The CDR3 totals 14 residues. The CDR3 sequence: CSAGGLAGSGELFF. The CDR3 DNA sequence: TGCAGTGCCGGGGGACTAGCGGGGTCCGGGGAGCTGTTTTTT.

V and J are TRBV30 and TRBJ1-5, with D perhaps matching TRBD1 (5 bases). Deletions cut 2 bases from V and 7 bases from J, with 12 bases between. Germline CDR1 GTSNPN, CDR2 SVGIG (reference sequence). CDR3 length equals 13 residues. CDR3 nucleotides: TGTGCCTGGAGTCTGGAGGGGAGGCAGCCCCAGCATTTT. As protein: CAWSLEGRQPQHF.

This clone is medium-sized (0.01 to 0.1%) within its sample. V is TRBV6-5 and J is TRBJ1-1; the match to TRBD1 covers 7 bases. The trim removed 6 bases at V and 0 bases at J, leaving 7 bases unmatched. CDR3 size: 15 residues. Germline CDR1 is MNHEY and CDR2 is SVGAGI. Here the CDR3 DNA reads TGTGCCAGCAGAGACCCGGGACAGATGAACACTGAAGCTTTCTTT. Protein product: CASRDPGQMNTEAFF.

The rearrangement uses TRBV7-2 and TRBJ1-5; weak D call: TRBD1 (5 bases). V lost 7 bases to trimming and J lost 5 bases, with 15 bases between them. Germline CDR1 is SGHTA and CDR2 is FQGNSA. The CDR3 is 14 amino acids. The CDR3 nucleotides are TGTGCCAGCACCACCGACAGCCAATATCAGCCCCAGCATTTT. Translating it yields CASTTDSQYQPQHF.

The CDR3 protein is CAWSRREGDTQYF. CDR3 nucleotides: TGTGCCTGGAGCCGCAGGGAGGGAGATACGCAGTATTTT. This sequence joins TRBV30 and TRBJ2-3, with TRBD2 matching over 7 bases. The CDR3 spans 13 residues. Germline V gene lookup returns CDR1 GTSNPN and CDR2 SVGIG (reference sequence). V trimming: 3 bases; J trimming: 5 bases; junction bases outside the gene matches: 5. Together with reference TRBV30 and TRBJ2-3, the CDR3 gives the full variable domain: SQTIHQWPATLVQPVGSPLSLECTVEGTSNPNLYWYRQAAGRGLQLLFYSVGIGQISSEVPQNLSASRPQDRQFILSSKKLLLSDSGFYLCAWSRREGDTQYFGPGTRLTVL.

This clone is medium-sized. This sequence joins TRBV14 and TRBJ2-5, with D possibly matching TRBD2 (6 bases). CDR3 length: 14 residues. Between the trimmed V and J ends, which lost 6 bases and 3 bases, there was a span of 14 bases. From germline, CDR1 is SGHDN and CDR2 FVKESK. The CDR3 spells CASSPRGLEETQYF. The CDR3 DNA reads TGTGCCAGCAGTCCTCGGGGGTTGGAAGAGACCCAGTACTTC.

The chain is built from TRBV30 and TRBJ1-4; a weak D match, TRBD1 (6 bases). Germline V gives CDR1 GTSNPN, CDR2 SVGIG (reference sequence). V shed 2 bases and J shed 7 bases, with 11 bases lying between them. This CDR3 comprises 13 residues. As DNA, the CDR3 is TGTGCCTGGAGTAGAGGGGGGAGTGAAAAACTGTTTTTT. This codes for CAWSRGGSEKLFF.

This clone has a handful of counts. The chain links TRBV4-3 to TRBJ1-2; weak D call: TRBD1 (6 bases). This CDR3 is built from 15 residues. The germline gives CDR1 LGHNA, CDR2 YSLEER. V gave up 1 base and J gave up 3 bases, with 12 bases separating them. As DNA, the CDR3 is TGCGCCAGCAGCCAAGCGTTACAGGGAGACTATGGCTACACCTTC. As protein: CASSQALQGDYGYTF.

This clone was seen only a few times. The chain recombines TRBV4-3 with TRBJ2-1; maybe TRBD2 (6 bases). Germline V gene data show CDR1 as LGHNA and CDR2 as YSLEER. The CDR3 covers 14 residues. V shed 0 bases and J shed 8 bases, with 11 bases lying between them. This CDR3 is CASSQDGSLDEQFF. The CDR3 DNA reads TGCGCCAGCAGCCAAGACGGGAGTTTGGATGAGCAGTTCTTC.

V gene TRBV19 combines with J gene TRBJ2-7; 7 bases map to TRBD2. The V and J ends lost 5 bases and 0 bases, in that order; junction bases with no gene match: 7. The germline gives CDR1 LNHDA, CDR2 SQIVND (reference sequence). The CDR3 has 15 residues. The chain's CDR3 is CASSASGGSSYEQYF. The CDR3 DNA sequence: TGTGCCAGTAGTGCCTCCGGGGGGAGCTCCTACGAGCAGTACTTC.

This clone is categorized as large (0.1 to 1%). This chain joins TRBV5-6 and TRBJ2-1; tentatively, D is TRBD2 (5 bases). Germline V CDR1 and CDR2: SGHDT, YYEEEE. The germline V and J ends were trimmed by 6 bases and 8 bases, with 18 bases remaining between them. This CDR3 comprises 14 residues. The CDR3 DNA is TGTGCCAGCAACCCCTGGGGAGAGCGAGATGAGCAGTTCTTC. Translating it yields CASNPWGERDEQFF.

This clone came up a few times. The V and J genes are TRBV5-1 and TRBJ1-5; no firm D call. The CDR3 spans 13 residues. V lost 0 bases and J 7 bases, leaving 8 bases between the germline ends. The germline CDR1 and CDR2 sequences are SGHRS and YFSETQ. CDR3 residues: CASSLDPAQPQHF. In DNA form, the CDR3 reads TGCGCCAGCAGCTTGGATCCAGCCCAGCCCCAGCATTTT.

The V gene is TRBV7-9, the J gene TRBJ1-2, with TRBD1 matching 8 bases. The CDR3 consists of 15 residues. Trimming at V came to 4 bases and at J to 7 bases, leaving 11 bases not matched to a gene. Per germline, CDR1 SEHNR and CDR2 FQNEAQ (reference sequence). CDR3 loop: CASSSADDRGSGYTF. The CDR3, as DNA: TGTGCCAGCAGCTCTGCAGACGACAGGGGTAGTGGCTACACCTTC.

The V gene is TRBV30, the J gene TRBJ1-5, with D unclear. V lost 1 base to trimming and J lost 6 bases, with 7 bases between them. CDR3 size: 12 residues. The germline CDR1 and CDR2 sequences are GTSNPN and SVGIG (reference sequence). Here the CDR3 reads CAWSEVGQPQHF. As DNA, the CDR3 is TGTGCCTGGAGTGAAGTTGGTCAGCCCCAGCATTTT.

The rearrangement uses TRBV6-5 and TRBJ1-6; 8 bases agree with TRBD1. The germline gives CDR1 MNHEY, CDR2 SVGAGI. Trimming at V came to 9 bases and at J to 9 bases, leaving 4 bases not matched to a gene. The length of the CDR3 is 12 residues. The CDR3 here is CASQGASSPLHF. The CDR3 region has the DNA TGTGCCAGTCAGGGGGCAAGTTCACCCCTCCACTTT.

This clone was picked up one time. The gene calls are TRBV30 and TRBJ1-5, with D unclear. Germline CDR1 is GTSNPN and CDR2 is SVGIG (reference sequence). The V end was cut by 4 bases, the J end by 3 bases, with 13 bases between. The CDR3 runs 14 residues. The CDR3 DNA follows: TGTGCCTGGAAACCTCCCGGATACAATCAGCCCCAGCATTTT. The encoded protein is CAWKPPGYNQPQHF.

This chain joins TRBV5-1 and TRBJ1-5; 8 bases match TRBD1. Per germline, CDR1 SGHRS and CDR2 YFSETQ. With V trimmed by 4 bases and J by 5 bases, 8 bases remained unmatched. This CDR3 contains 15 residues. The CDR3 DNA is TGCGCCAGCAGCCAGAAACAGGGGGAACATCAGCCCCAGCATTTT. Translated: CASSQKQGEHQPQHF.

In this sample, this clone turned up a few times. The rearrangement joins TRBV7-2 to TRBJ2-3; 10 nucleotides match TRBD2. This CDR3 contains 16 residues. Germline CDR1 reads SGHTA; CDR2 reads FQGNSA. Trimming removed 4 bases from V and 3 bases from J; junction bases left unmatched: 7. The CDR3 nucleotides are TGTGCCAGCAGCTCCAGCGCTAGCGGGAGTACAGATACGCAGTATTTT. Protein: CASSSSASGSTDTQYF.

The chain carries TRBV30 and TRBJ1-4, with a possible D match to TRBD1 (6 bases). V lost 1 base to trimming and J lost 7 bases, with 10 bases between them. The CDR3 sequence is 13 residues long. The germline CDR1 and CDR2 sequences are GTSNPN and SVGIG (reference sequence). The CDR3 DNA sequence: TGTGCCTGGAGTGGGACAGCTTTTGAAAAACTGTTTTTT. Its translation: CAWSGTAFEKLFF. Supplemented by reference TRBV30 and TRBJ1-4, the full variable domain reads SQTIHQWPATLVQPVGSPLSLECTVEGTSNPNLYWYRQAAGRGLQLLFYSVGIGQISSEVPQNLSASRPQDRQFILSSKKLLLSDSGFYLCAWSGTAFEKLFFGSGTQLSVL.

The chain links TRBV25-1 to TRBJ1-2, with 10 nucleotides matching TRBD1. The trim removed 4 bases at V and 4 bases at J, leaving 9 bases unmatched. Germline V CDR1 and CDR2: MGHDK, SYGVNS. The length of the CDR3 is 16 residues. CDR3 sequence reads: CASSGRQGAMVYGYTF. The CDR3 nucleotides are TGTGCCAGCAGTGGGCGACAGGGGGCGATGGTCTATGGCTACACCTTC.

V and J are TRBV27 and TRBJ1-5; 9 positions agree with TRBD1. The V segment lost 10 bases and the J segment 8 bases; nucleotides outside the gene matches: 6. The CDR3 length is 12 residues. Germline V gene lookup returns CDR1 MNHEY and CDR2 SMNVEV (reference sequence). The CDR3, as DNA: TGTGCCACCGGGACAGGGTTAGAGCCCCAGCATTTT. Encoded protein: CATGTGLEPQHF.

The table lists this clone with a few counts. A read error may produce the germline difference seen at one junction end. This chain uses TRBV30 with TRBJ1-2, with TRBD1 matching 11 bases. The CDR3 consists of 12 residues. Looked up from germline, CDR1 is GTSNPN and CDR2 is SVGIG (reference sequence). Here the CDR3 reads CAWGGGQGALLF. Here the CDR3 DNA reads TGTGCCTGGGGGGGAGGACAGGGGGCTCTTCTCTTC.

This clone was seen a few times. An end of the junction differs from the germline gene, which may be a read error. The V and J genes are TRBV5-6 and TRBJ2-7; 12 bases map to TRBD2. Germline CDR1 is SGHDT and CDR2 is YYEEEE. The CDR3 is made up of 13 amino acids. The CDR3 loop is CASSLTLAGGPSF. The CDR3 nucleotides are TGTGCCAGCAGCTTGACTCTAGCGGGAGGGCCGAGCTTC.

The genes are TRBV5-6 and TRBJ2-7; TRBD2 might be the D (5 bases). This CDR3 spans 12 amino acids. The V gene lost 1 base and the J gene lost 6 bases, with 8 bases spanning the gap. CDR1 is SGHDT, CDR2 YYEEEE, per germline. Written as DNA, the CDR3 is TGTGCCAGCAGCTTGAACGGAGGCGAGCAGTACTTC. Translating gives CASSLNGGEQYF.